What follows describes a single T cell receptor beta chain. This entry belongs to a study of beta chain features in type 1 diabetes. Based on CD45RO/CCR7/CD25/CD127/CD95/CD27, CD4+ regulatory, stem cell-like memory, naive and central memory cells were sorted. What was sequenced were expressed TCRB transcripts, since all of the isolated RNA had been reverse transcribed. Sequencing was performed with immunoSEQ multiplex PCR; in TCRdb, only in-frame clones are kept and a portion is missing. The sample shows 150,000 to 170,000 clones, roughly 8% of them seen only once. This CDR3 has 13 residues. Trimming left V 6 bases short and J 7 bases short, with 13 bases between. The germline V gene encodes CDR1 MDHEN and CDR2 SYDVKM.

Sequenced input: central memory CD4+ T cells from blood. The clonotype was recovered from a man younger than 30 in good health. The chain couples TRBV28 to TRBJ1-5, with no clear D. The CDR3 is CASSARTVQPQHF. In DNA form, the CDR3 reads TGTGCCAGCAGCGCCCGGACTGTGCAGCCCCAGCATTTT.